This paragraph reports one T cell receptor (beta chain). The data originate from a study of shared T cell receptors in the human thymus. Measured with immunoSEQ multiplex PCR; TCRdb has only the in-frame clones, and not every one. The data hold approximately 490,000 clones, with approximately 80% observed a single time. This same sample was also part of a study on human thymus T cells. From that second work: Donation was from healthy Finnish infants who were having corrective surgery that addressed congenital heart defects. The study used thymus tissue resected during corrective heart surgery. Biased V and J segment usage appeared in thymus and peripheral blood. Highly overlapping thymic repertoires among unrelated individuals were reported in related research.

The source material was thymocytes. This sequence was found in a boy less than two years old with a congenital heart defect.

CDR3 protein: CASSPPIAGRNEQFF. The CDR3 DNA reads as TGTGCCAGCTCACCACCTATAGCGGGCCGCAATGAGCAGTTCTTC. V usage is TRBV18 and J usage is TRBJ2-1, with 7 bases matching TRBD2. Trimming took 0 bases from V and 6 from J; bases not matched to a gene: 5. CDR1 is KGHSH and CDR2 is LQKENI in the germline V gene. The CDR3 has 15 amino acids. Supplemented by reference TRBV18 and TRBJ2-1, the full variable domain reads NAGVMQNPRHLVRRRGQEARLRCSPMKGHSHVYWYRQLPEEGLKFMVYLQKENIIDESGMPKERFSAEFPKEGPSILRIQQVVRGDSAAYFCASSPPIAGRNEQFFGPGTRLTVL.